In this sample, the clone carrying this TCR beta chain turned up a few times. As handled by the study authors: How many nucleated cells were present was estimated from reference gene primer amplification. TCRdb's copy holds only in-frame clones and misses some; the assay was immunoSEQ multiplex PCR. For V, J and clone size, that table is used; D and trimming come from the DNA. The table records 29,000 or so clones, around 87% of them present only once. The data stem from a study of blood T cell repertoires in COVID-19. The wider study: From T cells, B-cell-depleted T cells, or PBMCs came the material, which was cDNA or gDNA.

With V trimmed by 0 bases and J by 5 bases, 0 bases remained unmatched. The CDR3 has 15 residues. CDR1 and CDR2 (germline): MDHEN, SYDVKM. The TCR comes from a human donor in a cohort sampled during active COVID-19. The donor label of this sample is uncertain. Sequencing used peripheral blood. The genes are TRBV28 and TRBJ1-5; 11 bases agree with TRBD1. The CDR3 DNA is TGTGCCAGCAGTTTATGGGGACAGGGGGATCAGCCCCAGCATTTT. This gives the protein CASSLWGQGDQPQHF.